These T cell receptor beta chains were read from a single sample in a study of T cells in Graves' hyperthyroidism and ophthalmopathy. TCRdb re-called the multiplex PCR reads with MiXCR, one entry per CDR3 protein. The sample yields some 360,000 distinct CDR3 sequences, about 15% seen once. The sequenced material came from blood. These TCRs come from a woman aged 60-75 years with Graves' hyperthyroidism. Both conserved end residues are part of each CDR3. The D gene is left open where the match is weak. Clone sizes are given selectively: once, few, many, or a class where the clone is expanded.

v_call: TRBV11-2
d_call: -
clone_size: many
j_call: TRBJ1-5
cdr3_aa: CASSLMEGRPQHF
cdr3_nt: TGTGCCAGCAGCTTAATGGAGGGTCGGCCCCAGCATTTT

v_call: TRBV20-1
d_call: -
clone_size: few
j_call: TRBJ2-3
cdr3_aa: CSARDPGSGGTDTQYF
cdr3_nt: TGCAGTGCTAGAGATCCGGGGAGCGGCGGCACAGATACGCAGTATTTT

v_call: TRBV7-2
d_call: -
clone_size: many
j_call: TRBJ1-1
cdr3_aa: CASSFWGGRLNTEAFF
cdr3_nt: TGTGCCAGCAGCTTTTGGGGAGGCCGCCTGAACACTGAAGCTTTCTTT

v_call: TRBV7-2
d_call: TRBD2
clone_size: many
j_call: TRBJ2-1
cdr3_aa: CASSLVMWRGSSYNEQFF
cdr3_nt: TGTGCCAGCAGCTTAGTTATGTGGCGGGGGAGCTCCTACAATGAGCAGTTCTTC

v_call: TRBV6-1
d_call: -
clone_size: many
j_call: TRBJ2-7
cdr3_aa: CASSDMTGQLYEQYF
cdr3_nt: TGTGCCAGCAGTGATATGACAGGACAACTTTACGAGCAGTACTTC

v_call: TRBV6-5
d_call: TRBD2
clone_size: few
j_call: TRBJ2-3
cdr3_aa: CASSYLTSRTDTQYF
cdr3_nt: TGTGCCAGCAGTTACTTGACTAGCCGTACAGATACGCAGTATTTT

v_call: TRBV10-2
d_call: -
clone_size: -
j_call: TRBJ1-5
cdr3_aa: CASSDRDTDSNQPQHF
cdr3_nt: TGCGCCAGCAGTGACCGGGACACAGATAGCAATCAGCCCCAGCATTTT

v_call: TRBV4-1
d_call: -
clone_size: few
j_call: TRBJ1-5
cdr3_aa: CASTPQSWGRQPQHF
cdr3_nt: TGCGCCAGCACGCCCCAGAGTTGGGGGCGGCAGCCCCAGCATTTT

v_call: TRBV5-1
d_call: TRBD2
clone_size: many
j_call: TRBJ2-2
cdr3_aa: CASSLGLLAGENTGELFF
cdr3_nt: TGCGCCAGCAGCTTGGGGCTGTTAGCGGGAGAAAACACCGGGGAGCTGTTTTTT

v_call: TRBV24-1
d_call: -
clone_size: many
j_call: TRBJ1-2
cdr3_aa: CATSDPSRTYGYTF
cdr3_nt: TGTGCCACCAGTGACCCTAGCAGGACCTATGGCTACACCTTC

v_call: TRBV5-1
d_call: TRBD2
clone_size: -
j_call: TRBJ2-1
cdr3_aa: CASSPQRGEIYNEQFF
cdr3_nt: TGCGCCAGCAGCCCTCAGCGGGGAGAAATTTACAATGAGCAGTTCTTC

v_call: TRBV3-1
d_call: -
clone_size: many
j_call: TRBJ2-3
cdr3_aa: CAVRDLYTDTQYF
cdr3_nt: TGTGCCGTCCGGGACCTCTACACAGATACGCAGTATTTT

v_call: TRBV6-1
d_call: TRBD2
clone_size: many
j_call: TRBJ2-5
cdr3_aa: CASSPLRLAGVGDQYF
cdr3_nt: TGTGCCAGCAGTCCTCTTAGACTAGCGGGAGTGGGGGACCAGTACTTC

v_call: TRBV2
d_call: TRBD2
clone_size: -
j_call: TRBJ2-7
cdr3_aa: CASTQTTSGGAQYF
cdr3_nt: TGTGCCAGCACCCAAACGACTAGCGGGGGAGCGCAGTACTTC

v_call: TRBV3-1
d_call: -
clone_size: many
j_call: TRBJ2-1
cdr3_aa: CASSRNGPYNEQFF
cdr3_nt: TGTGCCAGCAGCCGTAACGGGCCCTACAATGAGCAGTTCTTC

v_call: TRBV19
d_call: TRBD1
clone_size: -
j_call: TRBJ2-7
cdr3_aa: CASKGQVSSYEQYF
cdr3_nt: TGTGCCAGTAAGGGACAGGTAAGCTCCTACGAGCAGTACTTC

v_call: TRBV15
d_call: TRBD2
clone_size: many
j_call: TRBJ2-7
cdr3_aa: CATSRDARLAGGVEQYF
cdr3_nt: TGTGCCACCAGCAGGGACGCCAGACTAGCGGGAGGGGTTGAGCAGTACTTC

v_call: TRBV7-3
d_call: TRBD2
clone_size: many
j_call: TRBJ2-3
cdr3_aa: CASTTGGRSDTQYF
cdr3_nt: TGTGCCAGCACCACGGGAGGGCGGTCAGATACGCAGTATTTT

v_call: TRBV12-3/TRBV12-4
d_call: TRBD1
clone_size: -
j_call: TRBJ2-6
cdr3_aa: CASRQGQLYLGANVLTF
cdr3_nt: TGTGCCAGCAGGCAGGGACAGTTGTATTTGGGGGCCAACGTCCTGACTTTC

v_call: TRBV30
d_call: -
clone_size: many
j_call: TRBJ2-7
cdr3_aa: CAWSVGIGPYEQYF
cdr3_nt: TGTGCCTGGAGTGTAGGCATCGGCCCTTACGAGCAGTACTTC

v_call: TRBV6-2/TRBV6-3
d_call: TRBD2
clone_size: few
j_call: TRBJ2-7
cdr3_aa: CASSPLQLAGKLYEQYF
cdr3_nt: TGTGCCAGCAGTCCCCTCCAACTAGCGGGAAAGTTGTACGAGCAGTACTTC

v_call: TRBV4-1
d_call: -
clone_size: few
j_call: TRBJ1-6
cdr3_aa: CASSPGQYYNSPLHF
cdr3_nt: TGCGCCAGCAGCCCAGGACAGTATTATAATTCACCCCTCCACTTT

v_call: TRBV5-6
d_call: -
clone_size: many
j_call: TRBJ2-5
cdr3_aa: CASSLVSGVVYF
cdr3_nt: TGTGCCAGCAGCTTGGTATCGGGAGTTGTGTACTTC

v_call: TRBV7-6
d_call: -
clone_size: many
j_call: TRBJ2-3
cdr3_aa: CASSRFPTGIDTQYF
cdr3_nt: TGTGCCAGCAGCCGATTCCCGACGGGGATAGATACGCAGTATTTT

v_call: TRBV11-2
d_call: TRBD2
clone_size: many
j_call: TRBJ2-3
cdr3_aa: CASSRTSGTTSTDTQYF
cdr3_nt: TGTGCCAGCAGCCGGACTAGCGGGACAACTAGCACAGATACGCAGTATTTT

v_call: TRBV7-9
d_call: TRBD2
clone_size: -
j_call: TRBJ2-2
cdr3_aa: CASSLSAGVYTGEPFF
cdr3_nt: TGTGCCAGCAGCTTATCAGCGGGAGTTTACACCGGGGAGCCGTTTTTT

v_call: TRBV27
d_call: TRBD2
clone_size: many
j_call: TRBJ2-7
cdr3_aa: CASSLSGSTTYEQYF
cdr3_nt: TGTGCCAGCAGCCTTAGCGGGAGCACGACCTACGAGCAGTACTTC